Detailed here is one T cell receptor (beta chain). No antigen is known for it. Naivety among CD8 cells was defined by CD45RO negativity and positive CCR7 selection, thereby excluding terminally differentiated effector memory CD45RA+ cells. The data were obtained in a study of shared clonotypes between healthy human individuals. Study observations and caveats: Specimens sampled were limited to blood, with tissue repertoires likely differing.

Study processing details: Filtering differed because ImmunoSEQ produced junction-only sequences that carried no quality scores. The data were produced by immunoSEQ multiplex PCR, yet TCRdb's version contains in-frame clones alone and is incomplete. From that table come the V and J calls and clone size; the DNA was used to work out D and trimming. The sample contains roughly 1,800,000 clones, about 95% of which appear only once. This CDR3 contains 14 residues. The ends lost 4 bases at V and 6 bases at J; junction bases unmatched: 6. Germline CDR1 is MDHEN and CDR2 is SYDVKM. The TCR sequence derives from a man in his late teens or twenties in good health. This chain joins TRBV28 and TRBJ2-1; 7 nucleotides line up with TRBD1. The sequenced sample consisted of naive CD8+ T cells sorted from blood. Here the CDR3 DNA reads TGTGCCAGCAGTTACAGGGGTAGACGCAATGAGCAGTTCTTC. Its protein product is CASSYRGRRNEQFF.